This T cell receptor beta chain was observed in a study of T cell changes during pregnancy in multiple sclerosis. The table came from immunoSEQ multiplex PCR; TCRdb's copy has only in-frame clones and leaves some out. The sample gives 35,000 to 55,000 clones, just over 90% of which show up once; more than 3% is in the top ten. The receptor was derived from a female donor with multiple sclerosis, enrolled in a pregnancy study. Sequencing used CD8+ T cells from peripheral blood mononuclear cells, obtained after pregnancy.

The CDR3 loop reads CASSYSRGRGTPEAFF. CDR3 in DNA: TGTGCCAGCAGTTACTCGAGGGGGCGCGGGACCCCTGAAGCTTTCTTT. The chain is built from TRBV6-6 and TRBJ1-1, with 7 bases fitting TRBD1. The CDR3 length is 16 residues. The germline V gene has CDR1 MNHNY and CDR2 SVGAGI (reference sequence). V shed 0 bases and J 6 bases; nucleotides not matched to a gene: 10.